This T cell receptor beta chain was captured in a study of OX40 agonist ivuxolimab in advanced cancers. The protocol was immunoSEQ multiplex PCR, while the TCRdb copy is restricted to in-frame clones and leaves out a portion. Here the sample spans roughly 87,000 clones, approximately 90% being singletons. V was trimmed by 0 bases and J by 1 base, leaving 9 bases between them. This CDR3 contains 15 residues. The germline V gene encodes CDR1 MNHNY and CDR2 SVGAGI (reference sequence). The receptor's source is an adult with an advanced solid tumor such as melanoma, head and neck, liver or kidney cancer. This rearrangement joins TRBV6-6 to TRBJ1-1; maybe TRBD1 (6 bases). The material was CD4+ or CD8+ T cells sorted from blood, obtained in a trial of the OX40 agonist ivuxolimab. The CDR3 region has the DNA TGTGCCAGCAGTTACTCGACAGGACCGAACACTGAAGCTTTCTTT. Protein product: CASSYSTGPNTEAFF.